A selection of T cell receptor beta chains follows, all from one sample in a study of cytomegalovirus exposure and HLA in healthy donors. Assay: immunoSEQ multiplex PCR; the TCRdb copy retains only in-frame clones and omits some. This table holds 150,000 to 250,000 clones. Sequencing input: PBMCs. The source of these receptors is a boy aged 5-17 years in good health and CMV-seronegative. The CDR3 runs from the conserved cysteine through the conserved F or W. The D gene is left open where the match is weak.

j_call: TRBJ1-6
v_call: TRBV7-8
d_call: TRBD1
cdr3_nt: TGTGCCAGCAGCTTTACAGGGGGCGAAGGCGTCTCACCCCTCCACTTT
cdr3_aa: CASSFTGGEGVSPLHF

j_call: TRBJ2-7
v_call: TRBV6-5
d_call: TRBD2
cdr3_nt: TGTGCCAGCAGCCCAGGCGGGGGGGCATTCGAGCAGTACTTC
cdr3_aa: CASSPGGGAFEQYF

j_call: TRBJ2-1
v_call: TRBV19
d_call: -
cdr3_nt: TGTGCCAGTAGCTACCGCGGGGATTCTTGGGGAAATGAGCAGTTCTTC
cdr3_aa: CASSYRGDSWGNEQFF

j_call: TRBJ2-7
v_call: TRBV19
d_call: TRBD1
cdr3_nt: TGTGCCAGTAGTACCGGACAGGGTTTCGACGAGCAGTACTTC
cdr3_aa: CASSTGQGFDEQYF

j_call: TRBJ2-7
v_call: TRBV7-9
d_call: TRBD1
cdr3_nt: TGTGCCAGCAGCCCCGGAAAGGGGGCCCAGTACGAGCAGTACTTC
cdr3_aa: CASSPGKGAQYEQYF

j_call: TRBJ2-7
v_call: TRBV28
d_call: TRBD1
cdr3_nt: TGTGCCAGCAGTTTCTGGACAGGTCGCTACGAGCAGTACTTC
cdr3_aa: CASSFWTGRYEQYF

j_call: TRBJ1-6
v_call: TRBV28
d_call: -
cdr3_nt: TGTGCCAGCAGTTTCCAGGCGGGGTCACCCCTCCACTTT
cdr3_aa: CASSFQAGSPLHF

j_call: TRBJ2-3
v_call: TRBV29-1
d_call: TRBD2
cdr3_nt: TGCAGCGTTGAATTATCGGGGGGTAGAGATACGCAGTATTTT
cdr3_aa: CSVELSGGRDTQYF

j_call: TRBJ1-1
v_call: TRBV5-1
d_call: TRBD1
cdr3_nt: TGCGCCAGCAGCCGACCCGGGACAGCTAGTATGAACACTGAAGCTTTCTTT
cdr3_aa: CASSRPGTASMNTEAFF

j_call: TRBJ2-7
v_call: TRBV19
d_call: -
cdr3_nt: TGTGCCAGACGGACAGTCGATGGTAACGAGCAGTACTTC
cdr3_aa: CARRTVDGNEQYF

j_call: TRBJ2-3
v_call: TRBV5-1
d_call: -
cdr3_nt: TGCGCCAGCCGGTTTGAGTACAGCACAGATACGCAGTATTTT
cdr3_aa: CASRFEYSTDTQYF

j_call: TRBJ2-1
v_call: TRBV27
d_call: TRBD2
cdr3_nt: TGTGCCAGCAGTTTGCGGCGGGGGGACAATGAGCAGTTCTTC
cdr3_aa: CASSLRRGDNEQFF

j_call: TRBJ2-3
v_call: TRBV5-1
d_call: TRBD2
cdr3_nt: TGCGCCAGCAGAGGCGGGGGGGGCACAGATACGCAGTATTTT
cdr3_aa: CASRGGGGTDTQYF

j_call: TRBJ2-7
v_call: TRBV7-2
d_call: -
cdr3_nt: TGTGCCAGCAGCCTGGCGGGCAGGGGTTCCTACGAGCAGTACTTC
cdr3_aa: CASSLAGRGSYEQYF

j_call: TRBJ2-5
v_call: TRBV6-6
d_call: -
cdr3_nt: TGTGCCAGCAGTTTCGGTAAACCCCAGTACTTC
cdr3_aa: CASSFGKPQYF

j_call: TRBJ2-2
v_call: TRBV7-9
d_call: -
cdr3_nt: TGTGCCAGCAGTCTTACGAGATGGAGGACCGGGGAGCTGTTTTTT
cdr3_aa: CASSLTRWRTGELFF

j_call: TRBJ2-2
v_call: TRBV7-8
d_call: -
cdr3_nt: TGTGCCAGCAGCTTACTCTCCGGGGAGCTGTTTTTT
cdr3_aa: CASSLLSGELFF

j_call: TRBJ2-4
v_call: TRBV4-1
d_call: -
cdr3_nt: TGCGCCAGCAGCCAAACCATCGGCGCCCCGGGCATTCAGTACTTC
cdr3_aa: CASSQTIGAPGIQYF

j_call: TRBJ2-5
v_call: TRBV5-4
d_call: TRBD1
cdr3_nt: TGTGCCAGCAGCTTGGAACCCGTCCGACAGGGGAAGACCCAGTACTTC
cdr3_aa: CASSLEPVRQGKTQYF

j_call: TRBJ1-3
v_call: TRBV19
d_call: -
cdr3_nt: TGTGCCAGTAATCGGGTGGCGGCTTCCTCTGGAAACACCATATATTTT
cdr3_aa: CASNRVAASSGNTIYF

j_call: TRBJ2-3
v_call: TRBV30
d_call: TRBD2
cdr3_nt: TGTGCCTGGAGTAGGACTAGCGGGGGGTCAGATACGCAGTATTTT
cdr3_aa: CAWSRTSGGSDTQYF

j_call: TRBJ1-6
v_call: TRBV5-6
d_call: -
cdr3_nt: TGTGCCAGCAGCTTGGTAGGGGAGGGTATTCCACCCCTCCACTTT
cdr3_aa: CASSLVGEGIPPLHF